This T cell receptor beta chain originates from a study of cytomegalovirus exposure and HLA in healthy donors. Unrecorded immune exposure was likely among donors, who were nominally healthy when sampled. Of note for this clone: As yet, its antigen is unknown.

Study-level results: In a later analysis, 17,000 or so TCR beta sequences were associated with HLA alleles at 0.05 false discovery rate.

The PCR made use of 60 Vbeta and 13 Jbeta primers. Some clones are missing from TCRdb's copy, which holds only in-frame ones; the method was immunoSEQ multiplex PCR. The sample has approximately 110,000 clones; over 15% are singletons. The sequenced sample was PBMCs. This TCR was sampled from a woman aged 18-29 years in good health and CMV-seronegative.

CDR3 in amino acids: CASTRDRNNEQFF. The DNA of the CDR3 is TGTGCCAGCACCAGGGACAGGAACAATGAGCAGTTCTTC. The chain employs TRBV9 and TRBJ2-1, with 8 bases matching TRBD1. V lost 6 bases and J lost 5; bases outside the gene matches: 4. Per the germline V gene, CDR1 is SGDLS and CDR2 is YYNGEE. The length of the CDR3 is 13 residues.